A selection of T cell receptor beta chains follows, all from one sample in a study of T cell responses to AZD1222 COVID-19 vaccine. Measured with immunoSEQ multiplex PCR; TCRdb has only the in-frame clones, and not every one. In the table there are tens of thousands of clones, 70% to 90% of which are singletons. Sequencing was performed on peripheral blood, taken 28 days after the second AZD1222 dose. The origin of the receptors is an adult who received the AZD1222 COVID-19 vaccine. The CDR3 runs from the conserved cysteine through the conserved F or W. Each record gives: D gene, V gene, clone size, J gene, CDR3 DNA, CDR3 protein. The D gene is left open where the match is weak. Clone size appears in some rows only: once, few, many, or a class for an expanded clone.

d_call: -; v_call: TRBV7-3; clone_size: -; j_call: TRBJ2-3; cdr3_nt: TGTGCCAGCAGCTTATCGGGGGGCACAGATACGCAGTATTTT; cdr3_aa: CASSLSGGTDTQYF
d_call: -; v_call: TRBV25-1; clone_size: once; j_call: TRBJ2-1; cdr3_nt: TGTGCCAGCAGTGATGTAGGGTTCGATGAGCAGTTCTTC; cdr3_aa: CASSDVGFDEQFF
d_call: TRBD1; v_call: TRBV19; clone_size: -; j_call: TRBJ1-6; cdr3_nt: TGTGCCAGTAGTTCTCCAGGGGGAACCTCCTATAATTCACCCCTCCACTTT; cdr3_aa: CASSSPGGTSYNSPLHF
d_call: TRBD2; v_call: TRBV6-5; clone_size: -; j_call: TRBJ2-5; cdr3_nt: TGTGCCAGCCTAAGCGGGGGGTCGGGGGAGACCCAGTACTTC; cdr3_aa: CASLSGGSGETQYF
d_call: -; v_call: TRBV11-3; clone_size: -; j_call: TRBJ2-1; cdr3_nt: TGTGCCAGCAGCCCCAGCAGGGCGGGGTCCAATGAGCAGTTCTTC; cdr3_aa: CASSPSRAGSNEQFF
d_call: TRBD1; v_call: TRBV6-1; clone_size: -; j_call: TRBJ2-2; cdr3_nt: TGTGCCAGCAGTGACGGACAGGGACCGTACACCGGGGAGCTGTTTTTT; cdr3_aa: CASSDGQGPYTGELFF
d_call: -; v_call: TRBV4-1; clone_size: -; j_call: TRBJ2-7; cdr3_nt: TGCGCCAGCAGCCAAGGGCCAGGCGGCTACGAGCAGTACTTC; cdr3_aa: CASSQGPGGYEQYF
d_call: TRBD2; v_call: TRBV7-9; clone_size: -; j_call: TRBJ2-1; cdr3_nt: TGTGCCAGCAGCTCAGCCGGGACTAGCAGGAGCTCCTACAATGAGCAGTTCTTC; cdr3_aa: CASSSAGTSRSSYNEQFF
d_call: TRBD1; v_call: TRBV10-2; clone_size: -; j_call: TRBJ1-1; cdr3_nt: TGCGCCAGCAGAGGACAGGGGATGAACACTGAAGCTTTCTTT; cdr3_aa: CASRGQGMNTEAFF
d_call: -; v_call: TRBV7-8; clone_size: -; j_call: TRBJ2-7; cdr3_nt: TGTGCCAGCAGCCCGCAGACCTACGAGCAGTACTTC; cdr3_aa: CASSPQTYEQYF
d_call: -; v_call: TRBV6-5; clone_size: -; j_call: TRBJ1-5; cdr3_nt: TGTGCCAGCAGCAGGGGCGGGAGCAATCAGCCCCAGCATTTT; cdr3_aa: CASSRGGSNQPQHF
d_call: -; v_call: TRBV6-1; clone_size: -; j_call: TRBJ1-1; cdr3_nt: TGTGCCAGCAGTGAAAGTGCCGCGGCTGAAGCTTTCTTT; cdr3_aa: CASSESAAAEAFF
d_call: TRBD1; v_call: TRBV19; clone_size: -; j_call: TRBJ1-6; cdr3_nt: TGTGCCAGTAGTCTTGGGACAGCACAAAATTCACCCCTCCACTTT; cdr3_aa: CASSLGTAQNSPLHF
d_call: -; v_call: TRBV3-1/TRBV3-2; clone_size: -; j_call: TRBJ1-5; cdr3_nt: TGTGCCAGCAGCCAAGGTTGGGACAATCAGCCCCAGCATTTT; cdr3_aa: CASSQGWDNQPQHF
d_call: -; v_call: TRBV15; clone_size: once; j_call: TRBJ2-3; cdr3_nt: TGTGCCACCAGCAAGAGGGGGGGCCGAACAGATACGCAGTATTTT; cdr3_aa: CATSKRGGRTDTQYF
d_call: TRBD1; v_call: TRBV30; clone_size: -; j_call: TRBJ2-7; cdr3_nt: TGTGCCTGGGCCACGACAGGGGATTCCCACGAGCAGTACTTC; cdr3_aa: CAWATTGDSHEQYF
d_call: TRBD1; v_call: TRBV2; clone_size: -; j_call: TRBJ1-1; cdr3_nt: TGTGCCAGCAGGGCCCGGGGACAGGGGAACACTGAAGCTTTCTTT; cdr3_aa: CASRARGQGNTEAFF